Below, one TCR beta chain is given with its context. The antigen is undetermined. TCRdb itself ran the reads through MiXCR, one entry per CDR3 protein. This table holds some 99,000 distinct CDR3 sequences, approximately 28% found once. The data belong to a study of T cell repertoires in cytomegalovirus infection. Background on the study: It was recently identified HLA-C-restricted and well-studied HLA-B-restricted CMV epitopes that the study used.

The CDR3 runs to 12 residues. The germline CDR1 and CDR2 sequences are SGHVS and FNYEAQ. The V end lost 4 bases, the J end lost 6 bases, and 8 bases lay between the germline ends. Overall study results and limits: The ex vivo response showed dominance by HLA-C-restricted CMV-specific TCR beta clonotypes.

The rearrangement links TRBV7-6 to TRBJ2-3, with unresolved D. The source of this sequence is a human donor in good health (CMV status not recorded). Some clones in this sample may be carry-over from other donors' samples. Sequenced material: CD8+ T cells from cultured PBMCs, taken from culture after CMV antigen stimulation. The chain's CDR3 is CASSSPDDTQYF. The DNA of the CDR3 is TGTGCCAGCAGCTCCCCCGACGATACGCAGTATTTT.